Listed below are T cell receptor beta chains from one sample, sequenced in a study of molecular identifiers for immune sequencing clone quantification. TCRdb used MiXCR to reprocess the PCR reads, holding one entry per CDR3 protein. This table has approximately 500,000 distinct CDR3 sequences, roughly 26% appearing once. Sequencing was carried out using naive CD8+ T cells from blood, with Jurkat cell RNA spiked in. Every receptor here comes from a human donor in good health. Some libraries in this study had Jurkat cell RNA spiked in. Both conserved end residues are part of each CDR3. A D gene is named only where the DNA matches it firmly.

v_call d_call cdr3_aa
TRBV14 . CASSQEWVDTQYF
TRBV29-1 . CGVSWAGIGQPQHF
TRBV3-1 TRBD1 CASSLPPTQGMNTEAFF
TRBV5-4 . CASSWGPSDEQYF
TRBV27 TRBD2 CASSHRLAGGSDTQYF
TRBV30 . CAWSVTRPQETQYF
TRBV28 TRBD2 CASSLSPGSGSWDTGYEQYF
TRBV12-3/TRBV12-4 . CASSFGQLRGTDTQYF
TRBV9 . CASSVDGFRTEAFF
TRBV7-2 . CASSLGQSPLHF
TRBV6-5 . CASSYLEGSEQYF
TRBV20-1 TRBD1 CSARDRDRILHEQYF
TRBV4-3 . CASSQDSTYEAFF
TRBV14 TRBD1 CASSPAGTGVETQYF
TRBV15 . CATTQERFGTNTIYF
TRBV4-3 TRBD2 CASSQDEREGAGELFF
TRBV5-1 TRBD1 CASSPFWDRGYEQYF
TRBV2 TRBD1 CASSGQGTGSYGYTF
TRBV7-8 TRBD2 CASSFGLVYYPDNEQFF
TRBV7-9 . CASSAPAHFQSRYNEQFF
TRBV24-1 TRBD2 CATSEGLAGEDTQYF
TRBV7-9 . CASIPEGAPRDTQYF
TRBV7-6 . CASSLDTLWNTEAFF
TRBV4-1 . CASSQFEFLGTEAFF
TRBV9 TRBD1 CASSAGTGGIADTQYF
TRBV20-1 . CSASFGAEQYF
TRBV6-6 . CASANIEWDEQFF
TRBV24-1 . CATSDAAFPDTQYF